The 14 T cell receptor beta chains below were found in one sample sequenced in a study of T cell responses to AZD1222 COVID-19 vaccine. TCRdb's copy holds only in-frame clones and misses some; the assay was immunoSEQ multiplex PCR. Of approximately 120,000 clones listed, about 85% are singletons. The material sequenced was peripheral blood, taken on day 0 of AZD1222 vaccination. The receptor source for this set is an adult in good health.

This chain links TRBV13 with TRBJ2-7; TRBD1 agrees at 10 bases. CDR1 is PRHDT, CDR2 FYEKMQ, per germline (reference sequence). The ends lost 4 bases at V and 6 bases at J; junction bases unmatched: 9. CDR3 length: 15 residues. In DNA, the CDR3 is TGTGCCAGCAGCTCGAGGAGGGACAGGGGACGCGAGCAGTACTTC. Residues: CASSSRRDRGREQYF.

The chain uses TRBV7-2 and TRBJ1-2; no firm D call. V lost 3 bases and J 1 base, leaving 6 bases between the germline ends. Germline V gene lookup returns CDR1 SGHTA and CDR2 FQGNSA. The CDR3 covers 13 residues. The CDR3 coding sequence is TGTGCCAGCAGCTTTGGCAGTAACTATGGCTACACCTTC. Residues: CASSFGSNYGYTF.

The genes are TRBV5-6 and TRBJ2-7, with a possible D match to TRBD1 (5 bases). The CDR3 contains 15 residues. The germline V gene encodes CDR1 SGHDT and CDR2 YYEEEE. Trimming pared 0 bases from V and 2 bases from J, leaving 12 bases between. The CDR3 protein is CASSLEAGRAYEQYF. The DNA of the CDR3 is TGTGCCAGCAGCTTGGAGGCAGGCAGGGCCTACGAGCAGTACTTC.

The chain has TRBV5-1 and TRBJ1-1; TRBD1 is a possible D gene (6 bases). Germline V gene sequence: CDR1 SGHRS, CDR2 YFSETQ. V was pared by 4 bases and J by 5 bases, with 12 bases between. The CDR3 sequence is 13 residues long. The DNA for the CDR3 is TGCGCCAGCAGCCGGGACATGGGAACTGAAGCTTTCTTT. It translates to CASSRDMGTEAFF.

The chain recombines TRBV19 with TRBJ2-7; D gene ambiguous. Deletions cut 8 bases from V and 0 bases from J, with 11 bases between. Per germline, CDR1 LNHDA and CDR2 SQIVND (reference sequence). CDR3 length equals 13 residues. The CDR3 DNA reads TGTGCCAGTTCGTTAGCTGCCTCCTACGAGCAGTACTTC. As protein: CASSLAASYEQYF.

The chain carries TRBV28 and TRBJ1-5; unclear D gene. CDR1 MDHEN and CDR2 SYDVKM come from the germline V gene. The length of the CDR3 is 15 residues. V lost 6 bases and J lost 5, with 17 bases in between. The CDR3, as DNA: TGTGCCAGCAGGTCGGACCGGCGAGTTTATCAGCCCCAGCATTTT. Translated, it gives CASRSDRRVYQPQHF.

The chain uses TRBV5-6 and TRBJ1-2, with D perhaps TRBD1 (5 bases). V was pared by 3 bases and J by 3 bases, with 12 bases between. CDR1 and CDR2 from the germline V gene are SGHDT and YYEEEE. The length of the CDR3 is 14 residues. CDR3 sequence reads: CASSWGRGDYGYTF. The CDR3 region has the DNA TGTGCCAGCAGCTGGGGAAGAGGGGACTATGGCTACACCTTC.

The CDR3 reads CASSLVMEQFF. For the CDR3, the DNA is TGTGCCAGCAGCTTAGTCATGGAGCAGTTCTTC. The chain employs TRBV7-2 and TRBJ2-1, with D unresolved. V was pared by 1 base and J by 10 bases, with 5 bases between. The CDR3 runs to 11 residues. Germline values: CDR1 SGHTA, CDR2 FQGNSA. The variable domain in full, with the rest retrieved from reference TRBV7-2 and TRBJ2-1, is GAGVSQSPSNKVTEKGKDVELRCDPISGHTALYWYRQSLGQGLEFLIYFQGNSAPDKSGLPSDRFSAERTGGSVSTLTIQRTQQEDSAVYLCASSLVMEQFFGPGTRLTVL.

Remarks on this clone: One junction end does not reproduce the germline sequence, and a read error may be involved. The CDR3 here is CASREVLRDNYGYTF. The CDR3 DNA reads as TGTGCCAGCAGAGAAGTCCTCAGGGATAACTATGGCTACACCTTC. J is TRBJ1-2 and V is TRBV2; possibly TRBD1 for D (5 bases). Germline loops: CDR1 SNHLY, CDR2 FYNNEI. The CDR3 totals 15 residues.

This clone was found once. The rearrangement links TRBV28 to TRBJ1-2; D remains ambiguous. This CDR3 region has 11 residues. Trimming took 4 bases from V and 5 from J, leaving 5 bases between them. CDR1 MDHEN and CDR2 SYDVKM come from the germline V gene. CDR3 DNA: TGTGCCAGCAGTTCCCGATATGGCTACACCTTC. Its protein product is CASSSRYGYTF.

The chain carries TRBV7-9 and TRBJ2-5, with TRBD2 matching over 8 bases. Looked up from germline, CDR1 is SEHNR and CDR2 is FQNEAQ (reference sequence). This CDR3 spans 16 amino acids. V shed 1 base and J 1 base; nucleotides not matched to a gene: 5. CDR3 DNA sequence: TGTGCCAGCAGCTTAGATCAGCGGGGGCCCCAAGAGACCCAGTACTTC. It is translated as CASSLDQRGPQETQYF.

This clone was observed a handful of times. In DNA form, the CDR3 reads TGTGCCACCAGCAGTCGGACCACTGAAGCTTTCTTT. Protein sequence: CATSSRTTEAFF. The rearrangement joins TRBV15 to TRBJ1-1; the D is unclear. The CDR3 spans 12 residues. The V gene lost 3 bases and the J gene lost 4 bases, with 6 bases spanning the gap. Germline V gene data show CDR1 as LNHNV and CDR2 as YYDKDF (reference sequence).

The chain links TRBV2 to TRBJ1-4, with a tentative D call TRBD1 (5 bases). Germline V gene lookup returns CDR1 SNHLY and CDR2 FYNNEI. V lost 8 bases and J lost 7, with 11 bases in between. The CDR3 loop spans 12 amino acids. Written as DNA, the CDR3 is TGTGCCAGCGGGGCCGACGGTGAAAAACTGTTTTTT. Translated, it gives CASGADGEKLFF.

The chain couples TRBV10-3 to TRBJ2-2; 10 bases line up with TRBD1. The CDR3 extends over 16 amino acids. Germline V gives CDR1 ENHRY, CDR2 SYGVKD. The trim removed 5 bases at V and 3 bases at J, leaving 6 bases unmatched. CDR3 in DNA: TGTGCCATCAGTCGAGGACAGGGGGGTTACACCGGGGAGCTGTTTTTT. Translation: CAISRGQGGYTGELFF.